The 23 T cell receptor beta chains in this list originate from one sample, sequenced in a study of T cell changes during pregnancy in multiple sclerosis (dated by TCRdb to the late 2010s). The library was built by means of the immunoSEQ multiplex PCR assay. Drawn from immuneACCESS, this table holds only the in-frame rearrangements with V and J called that TCRdb kept. Clones are partly lost; checked studies trace under half to an unresolved V gene and leave the rest unexplained. The sample contains around 47,000 clones, around 93% of them found a single time. About 4.5% of the sample lies in the top ten. Material: CD8+ T cells from peripheral blood mononuclear cells, obtained in the first trimester of pregnancy. These TCRs come from a female donor with multiple sclerosis, enrolled in a pregnancy study.

V gene TRBV4-3 combines with J gene TRBJ1-1; D gene ambiguous. Trimming shortened V by 4 bases and J by 11 bases, and 17 bases separated the two germline ends. Germline V gene lookup returns CDR1 LGHNA and CDR2 YSLEER. CDR3 length equals 13 residues. The CDR3 spells CASSPDMLTEAFF. The DNA for the CDR3 is TGCGCCAGCAGCCCCGATATGCTTACGGAGGCTTTCTTT.

The V gene is TRBV18, the J gene TRBJ2-1; 11 nucleotides match TRBD1. This CDR3 region has 16 residues. Trimming removed 4 bases from V and 3 bases from J; junction bases left unmatched: 5. Germline assignment: CDR1 KGHSH and CDR2 LQKENI. CDR3 sequence: CASSLSGTGGYNEQFF. The CDR3, as DNA: TGTGCCAGCTCACTTTCCGGGACAGGGGGCTACAATGAGCAGTTCTTC.

This chain links TRBV21-1 with TRBJ2-2; TRBD2, the table's D call, lacks a check against the DNA. TRBV21-1 is classified as a pseudogene. The CDR3 consists of 18 residues. The CDR3 DNA is TGTGCCAGCAGCAAGTCGGCGGGGGCAGTACTCAACACCGGGGAGCTGTTTTTT. Its translation: CASSKSAGAVLNTGELFF.

The V and J genes are TRBV27 and TRBJ2-7; 13 positions match TRBD2. CDR1 and CDR2 from the germline V gene are MNHEY and SMNVEV (reference sequence). V was pared by 4 bases and J by 3 bases, with 6 bases of the junction left unmatched. The CDR3 is 16 amino acids. CDR3 in amino acids: CASSSTSGRASYEQYF. The CDR3 region has the DNA TGTGCCAGCAGTTCCACTAGCGGGAGGGCCAGCTACGAGCAGTACTTC.

This chain connects TRBV4-2 to TRBJ2-1, with D maybe TRBD2 (7 bases). Germline V gene sequence: CDR1 LGHNA, CDR2 YNFKEQ. The CDR3 is 16 amino acids. V lost 3 bases to trimming and J lost 4 bases, with 16 bases between them. CDR3 sequence (DNA): TGTGCCAGCAGCCAGCCGGGGGGCCACGATTACAATGAGCAGTTCTTC. This codes for CASSQPGGHDYNEQFF.

The rearrangement links TRBV27 to TRBJ2-7, with D perhaps TRBD1 (7 bases). The CDR3 runs 19 residues. Trimming left V 3 bases short and J 5 bases short, with 29 bases between. Looked up from germline, CDR1 is MNHEY and CDR2 is SMNVEV (reference sequence). CDR3 region: CASSFHPDRRGTRDDEQYF. In nucleotides, the CDR3 is TGTGCCAGCAGTTTCCACCCGGACAGGAGGGGGACGAGAGACGACGAGCAGTACTTC.

CDR3 in DNA: TGTGCCAGCACCCCAGGGGGCCCCTACGAGCAGTACTTC. Protein sequence: CASTPGGPYEQYF. The rearrangement links TRBV7-9 to TRBJ2-7, with 8 bases fitting TRBD1. Germline V gene lookup returns CDR1 SEHNR and CDR2 FQNEAQ (reference sequence). The CDR3 is 13 amino acids. Germline trimming cut 7 bases from V and 2 bases from J; bases unmatched to any gene: 4.

This clone was seen a handful of times. The chain recombines TRBV7-9 with TRBJ1-6; TRBD1 agrees at 12 bases. The CDR3 is 15 residues long. Germline-derived CDR1 and CDR2 are SEHNR and FQNEAQ (reference sequence). Trimming at V came to 5 bases and at J to 10 bases, leaving 6 bases not matched to a gene. The CDR3 region has the DNA TGTGCCAGCAGCCCTGGGGACAGGGGGCAATCACCCCTCCACTTT. Amino acid sequence: CASSPGDRGQSPLHF.

V usage is TRBV5-1 and J usage is TRBJ2-7; no reliable D call. V dropped 0 bases and J dropped 1 base, with 11 bases sitting between them. Germline V lookup: CDR1 SGHRS, CDR2 YFSETQ. The length of the CDR3 is 15 residues. DNA of the CDR3: TGCGCCAGCAGCTTGGATTCGACTGATTCCTACGAGCAGTACTTC. Translating it yields CASSLDSTDSYEQYF.

This clone was seen a single time. V usage is TRBV4-1 and J usage is TRBJ2-1, with D perhaps matching TRBD1 (5 bases). The CDR3 is 13 amino acids. From germline, CDR1 is MGHRA and CDR2 YSYEKL. Trimming took off 5 bases at V and 5 bases at J, with 10 bases between the two ends. The CDR3 region is CASSFRTNNEQFF. CDR3 coding DNA: TGCGCCAGCAGCTTTCGGACAAACAATGAGCAGTTCTTC.

The CDR3 loop reads CASSTLAGGETQYF. CDR3 nucleotide sequence: TGTGCCAGCAGCACACTAGCGGGGGGGGAGACCCAGTACTTC. This chain joins TRBV13 and TRBJ2-5, with 13 bases matching TRBD2. The CDR3 loop spans 14 amino acids. The J segment lost 5 bases and the V segment lost 5 bases, leaving 2 bases of the junction unmatched. The germline CDR1 and CDR2 sequences are PRHDT and FYEKMQ (reference sequence).

The chain couples TRBV6-5 to TRBJ1-6; 7 nucleotides agree with TRBD1. The CDR3 totals 14 residues. J gave up 9 bases and V 7 bases, and 9 bases lay outside the gene matches. CDR1 is MNHEY, CDR2 SVGAGI, per germline. The CDR3 sequence: CASTTGVEGSPLHF. In DNA, the CDR3 is TGTGCCAGCACAACAGGGGTAGAGGGTTCACCCCTCCACTTT.

CDR3 nucleotides: TGCGCCAGCAGCCAGGACGGGGGGAACACAGATACGCAGTATTTT. Its protein product is CASSQDGGNTDTQYF. The rearrangement uses TRBV4-3 and TRBJ2-3, with 7 bases matching TRBD2. Germline V gives CDR1 LGHNA, CDR2 YSLEER. Unmatched junction bases numbered 5, after V lost 3 bases and J lost 2 bases. This CDR3 region has 15 residues.

This clone turned up a few times. This chain uses TRBV4-1 with TRBJ2-2; 9 positions match TRBD1. The CDR3 extends over 16 amino acids. After removal of 3 bases from V and 4 bases from J, the junction contained 6 bases not matched to a gene. Germline loops: CDR1 MGHRA, CDR2 YSYEKL. In DNA form, the CDR3 reads TGCGCCAGCAGCCATCCCGGGACAGGGTCCACCGGGGAGCTGTTTTTT. Its protein is CASSHPGTGSTGELFF.

The chain links TRBV9 to TRBJ2-2, with D maybe TRBD1 (6 bases). The CDR3 runs 16 residues. Germline V gene data show CDR1 as SGDLS and CDR2 as YYNGEE. Trimming left V 0 bases short and J 6 bases short, with 15 bases between. The CDR3 loop reads CASSVVSGVVPGELFF. The CDR3 DNA reads TGTGCCAGCAGCGTAGTGTCAGGGGTAGTGCCCGGGGAGCTGTTTTTT. The whole variable domain, filled in from reference TRBV9 and TRBJ2-2, reads DSGVTQTPKHLITATGQRVTLRCSPRSGDLSVYWYQQSLDQGLQFLIQYYNGEERAKGNILERFSAQQFPDLHSELNLSSLELGDSALYFCASSVVSGVVPGELFFGEGSRLTVL.

The CDR3 coding sequence is TGCGCCAGCAGCCAAGATAGGCAGCGGGGGCCTCAAGAGACCCAGTACTTC. This translates into CASSQDRQRGPQETQYF. The chain carries TRBV4-1 and TRBJ2-5, with 8 positions matching TRBD2. J lost 2 bases, V lost 0 bases, and 8 bases had no gene match. The CDR3 is made up of 17 amino acids. Germline V gene lookup returns CDR1 MGHRA and CDR2 YSYEKL.

The chain joins TRBV27 to TRBJ2-2; 12 bases line up with TRBD1. Germline V gene data show CDR1 as MNHEY and CDR2 as SMNVEV (reference sequence). The CDR3 loop spans 16 amino acids. V was pared by 5 bases and J by 7 bases, with 8 bases of the junction left unmatched. The CDR3 bases are TGTGCCAGCAGTCCCATGGGGACAGGGGGCTTCGGGGAGCTGTTTTTT. Protein product: CASSPMGTGGFGELFF.

In nucleotides, the CDR3 is TGTGCCACCAGCACCCGGGACATAGCGGGACTAGCGGGGTACAATGAGCAGTTCTTC. It specifies CATSTRDIAGLAGYNEQFF. The V and J genes are TRBV15 and TRBJ2-1, with 13 bases aligning to TRBD2. CDR1 is LNHNV and CDR2 is YYDKDF in the germline V gene (reference sequence). Trimming cost V 4 bases and J 4 bases; bases outside gene matches: 13. The CDR3 length is 19 residues.

The chain has TRBV18 and TRBJ2-1; TRBD2 agrees at 13 bases. The trim removed 6 bases at V and 7 bases at J, leaving 9 bases unmatched. The CDR3 totals 16 residues. The germline gives CDR1 KGHSH, CDR2 LQKENI. The CDR3 bases are TGTGCCAGCTCCCTTAGCCGGACTAGCGGGAGTAATGAGCAGTTCTTC. It codes for CASSLSRTSGSNEQFF.

The chain carries TRBV7-9 and TRBJ2-5; 7 bases line up with TRBD1. The junction had 12 bases not matched to a gene; V was cut back by 5 bases and J by 3 bases. The CDR3 length is 16 residues. Per germline, CDR1 SEHNR and CDR2 FQNEAQ (reference sequence). This CDR3 reads CASSAVPGTEKETQYF. CDR3 nucleotides: TGTGCCAGCAGCGCCGTACCCGGGACAGAAAAAGAGACCCAGTACTTC.

The chain is built from TRBV2 and TRBJ2-1; 9 nucleotides line up with TRBD1. Per germline, CDR1 SNHLY and CDR2 FYNNEI. J gave up 4 bases and V 11 bases, and 12 bases lay outside the gene matches. This CDR3 is built from 15 residues. The CDR3, as DNA: TGTGCCCCCTTTAGGGCGGGACAGGGTTACAATGAGCAGTTCTTC. Translated, it gives CAPFRAGQGYNEQFF.

CDR3 region: CASSSGSNEQFF. The DNA of the CDR3 is TGTGCCAGCAGCTCTGGGAGCAATGAGCAGTTCTTC. The chain carries TRBV5-8 and TRBJ2-1, with D possibly TRBD2 on 5 matching bases. The CDR3 runs to 12 residues. The germline V gene has CDR1 SGHTS and CDR2 YDEGEE. V was trimmed by 3 bases and J by 6 bases, leaving 7 bases between them.

V is TRBV2 and J is TRBJ2-7; the match to TRBD1 covers 7 bases. This CDR3 contains 14 residues. Germline V lookup: CDR1 SNHLY, CDR2 FYNNEI. V gave up 3 bases and J gave up 1 base; unmatched junction bases: 3. CDR3 nucleotides: TGTGCCAGCAGTGATCAGGGGGTTTCCTACGAGCAGTACTTC. Amino acid sequence: CASSDQGVSYEQYF.